One and the same sample provided the 31 T cell receptor beta chains below, sequenced in a study of blood T cells in healthy people across ages. Primers used in a second PCR of about 7 to 12 cycles were a sample-barcoded 5' primer and a J-beta primer mix. One entry per CDR3 protein, called by TCRdb with MiXCR from the 5' RACE reads. Of 1.5 million to 2 million distinct CDR3 sequences detected, 40% to 55% appear once; the ten largest clones hold approximately 2%. Sequencing input: blood. Receptors originate from a middle-aged woman in good health.

This chain links TRBV6-5 with TRBJ2-3; a possible D gene is TRBD1 (5 bases). This CDR3 comprises 13 residues. Germline V lookup: CDR1 MNHEY, CDR2 SVGAGI. Trimming removed 4 bases from V and 3 bases from J, with 8 bases in between. The DNA of the CDR3 is TGTGCCAGCAGTTCCTGGACAACAGATACGCAGTATTTT. It yields the protein CASSSWTTDTQYF.

This clonotype was recorded a few times. The chain joins TRBV29-1 to TRBJ2-1, with TRBD1 matching over 11 bases. The V segment lost 3 bases and the J segment 3 bases; nucleotides outside the gene matches: 4. Germline V lookup: CDR1 SQVTM, CDR2 ANQGSEA. This CDR3 spans 15 amino acids. The CDR3 DNA is TGCAGCGTTGAGTTTGGGACAGGGGGCTACAATGAGCAGTTCTTC. This sequence encodes CSVEFGTGGYNEQFF.

This clonotype appeared a few times. The chain carries TRBV5-1 and TRBJ2-5, with TRBD1 identical over 11 bases. V was clipped by 3 bases and J by 13 bases; unmatched bases: 11. Germline CDR1 SGHRS, CDR2 YFSETQ. The CDR3 is 14 residues long. This chain's CDR3 is CASSWGQGEFYMYF. For the CDR3, the DNA is TGCGCCAGCAGCTGGGGACAGGGGGAGTTCTATATGTACTTC.

This rearrangement joins TRBV7-2 to TRBJ2-6, with TRBD1 matching over 7 bases. CDR3 size: 17 residues. Germline CDR1 is SGHTA and CDR2 is FQGNSA. The V segment lost 5 bases and the J segment 4 bases; nucleotides outside the gene matches: 11. CDR3 loop: CASSQGQDTGGANVLTF. As DNA, the CDR3 is TGTGCCAGCAGCCAAGGACAGGACACGGGGGGGGCCAACGTCCTGACTTTC.

Regarding this clonotype: Germline and junction disagree at one end, which may indicate a read error. The chain couples TRBV7-7 to TRBJ2-7, with D perhaps matching TRBD1 (6 bases). The CDR3 contains 13 residues. Germline assignment: CDR1 SSHAT and CDR2 FNYEAQ (reference sequence). The CDR3 nucleotides read TGTGCTAGCAGCACGGGACAACTCAATGAGCAGTACTTC. Translation: CASSTGQLNEQYF.

This sequence joins TRBV6-5 and TRBJ1-2; tentatively, D is TRBD1 (5 bases). Germline CDR1 reads MNHEY; CDR2 reads SVGAGI. CDR3 size: 11 residues. V was trimmed by 10 bases and J by 2 bases, leaving 8 bases between them. The CDR3 spells CANRNNYGYTF. CDR3 nucleotide sequence: TGTGCCAACAGGAACAACTATGGCTACACCTTC.

V and J are TRBV20-1 and TRBJ2-3, with a tentative D call TRBD2 (6 bases). The CDR3 extends over 15 amino acids. Deletions cut 5 bases from V and 4 bases from J, with 19 bases between. Germline CDR1 and CDR2: DFQATT and SNEGSKA (reference sequence). The CDR3 DNA reads TGCAGTGCTCGGAACTCCGGGGGTGGGGCAGATACGCAGTATTTT. Protein sequence: CSARNSGGGADTQYF.

V gene TRBV28 combines with J gene TRBJ1-2; 7 positions agree with TRBD1. This CDR3 region has 14 residues. The ends lost 6 bases at V and 3 bases at J; junction bases unmatched: 7. Germline V CDR1 and CDR2: MDHEN, SYDVKM. In DNA, the CDR3 is TGTGCCAGCAGGATTCCGACAGGGTACTATGGCTACACCTTC. This encodes CASRIPTGYYGYTF.

This clonotype appeared a single time. The chain employs TRBV12-3 or TRBV12-4 and TRBJ2-1, with 8 bases aligning to TRBD2. V was clipped by 5 bases and J by 5 bases; unmatched bases: 11. The CDR3 runs 16 residues. The CDR3 DNA is TGTGCCAGCAGTGGGACTAGTGGTTCTCGGAACAATGAGCAGTTCTTC. It specifies CASSGTSGSRNNEQFF.

The J gene is TRBJ1-1, the V gene TRBV29-1; D may be TRBD1 (6 bases). Trimming pared 2 bases from V and 6 bases from J, leaving 7 bases between. CDR1 and CDR2 (germline): SQVTM, ANQGSEA. The CDR3 is 11 residues long. Here the CDR3 DNA reads TGCAGCGTTGAAACAGGGTCTGAAGCTTTCTTT. Translating gives CSVETGSEAFF.

The chain joins TRBV5-6 to TRBJ2-7; 7 bases fit TRBD1. The CDR3 has 13 amino acids. The J segment lost 6 bases and the V segment lost 4 bases, leaving 7 bases of the junction unmatched. From germline, CDR1 is SGHDT and CDR2 YYEEEE. The CDR3 spells CASSQGVWVEQYF. CDR3 bases: TGTGCCAGCAGCCAGGGGGTTTGGGTCGAGCAGTACTTC.

The chain combines TRBV6-5 with TRBJ1-6; TRBD1 matches 7 bases. V dropped 2 bases and J dropped 7; count of bases not matched to a gene: 2. The CDR3 totals 14 residues. Germline values: CDR1 MNHEY, CDR2 SVGAGI. The CDR3 bases are TGTGCCAGCAGTTACAGGGGGCGGAATTCACCCCTCCACTTT. Amino acid sequence: CASSYRGRNSPLHF.

The CDR3 DNA follows: TGCGCCAGCAGCAAGCGTCCTGAGGAGACCCAGTACTTC. Its translation is CASSKRPEETQYF. The chain links TRBV5-1 to TRBJ2-5; D is unclear. The CDR3 sequence is 13 residues long. Germline lookup yields CDR1 SGHRS and CDR2 YFSETQ. Trimming removed 4 bases at V and 5 bases at J, with 12 bases between.

Of note for this clonotype: No DNA is shown, since the ends of the CDR3 on it are uncertain; the CDR3 is the one TCRdb lists. The chain recombines TRBV28 with TRBJ1-2; TRBD1, the D gene given by the table, was not confirmed from the DNA. Germline lookup yields CDR1 MDHEN and CDR2 SYDVKM. The CDR3 has 16 residues if both end residues are counted. This CDR3 is CASSSLSGPASYGYTF.

The gene calls are TRBV7-2 and TRBJ1-1; 7 positions match TRBD1. The germline V gene encodes CDR1 SGHTA and CDR2 FQGNSA. With 5 bases clipped from V and 5 bases from J, the junction kept 17 bases outside the gene matches. The CDR3 covers 17 residues. In DNA, the CDR3 is TGTGCCAGCAGCCGAGGGTACAGGGGTCGGGGAGAGACTGAAGCTTTCTTT. Translated, it gives CASSRGYRGRGETEAFF.

The rearrangement joins TRBV14 to TRBJ1-6; TRBD1 agrees at 7 bases. J gave up 8 bases and V 3 bases, and 10 bases lay outside the gene matches. Germline V CDR1 and CDR2: SGHDN, FVKESK. The CDR3 length is 16 residues. The CDR3 DNA is TGTGCCAGCAGCCATCGACAGGGATTTGCCGATTCACCCCTCCACTTT. Translating it yields CASSHRQGFADSPLHF.

This clonotype was seen only a few times. This rearrangement joins TRBV4-2 to TRBJ2-4; no clear D gene. V was shortened by 4 bases and J by 0 bases, with 16 bases between the two germline ends. Germline V gene sequence: CDR1 LGHNA, CDR2 YNFKEQ. The CDR3 is 17 residues long. The CDR3 region is CASSLGLGNLAKNIQYF. The CDR3 DNA sequence: TGTGCCAGCAGCCTTGGTCTGGGCAACCTAGCCAAAAACATTCAGTACTTC.

The chain has TRBV5-1 and TRBJ2-7, with TRBD1 matching over 7 bases. V shed 5 bases, J shed 2 bases, and the junction held 4 bases outside the gene matches. Germline V gives CDR1 SGHRS, CDR2 YFSETQ. This CDR3 contains 13 residues. CDR3 loop: CASREGTAYEQYF. The CDR3 bases are TGCGCCAGCAGGGAAGGGACAGCCTACGAGCAGTACTTC.

Written as DNA, the CDR3 is TGTGCCAGCAGTCAAGAACGAGAAAAACTGTTTTTT. Encoded protein: CASSQEREKLFF. The V call is TRBV27, the J call TRBJ1-4; D is unclear. Germline-derived CDR1 and CDR2 are MNHEY and SMNVEV (reference sequence). This CDR3 region has 12 residues. V lost 5 bases and J lost 8, with 9 bases in between.

The chain employs TRBV20-1 and TRBJ2-3; the match to TRBD2 covers 14 bases. Germline loops: CDR1 DFQATT, CDR2 SNEGSKA (reference sequence). The CDR3 has 16 residues. Germline trimming cut 0 bases from V and 8 bases from J; bases unmatched to any gene: 7. The CDR3, as DNA: TGCAGTGCTAGAGATGGGGGACTAGCGGGGGCCCTTACGCAGTATTTT. Encoded protein: CSARDGGLAGALTQYF.

There are a few counts of this clonotype. CDR3 residues: CASSLWAVDGQETQYF. CDR3 in DNA: TGCGCCAGCAGCTTGTGGGCAGTCGACGGCCAAGAGACCCAGTACTTC. The J gene is TRBJ2-5, the V gene TRBV5-1; D not resolved. The V end lost 1 base, the J end lost 1 base, and 14 bases lay between the germline ends. The germline V gene encodes CDR1 SGHRS and CDR2 YFSETQ. CDR3 size: 16 residues.

The sample holds a few counts of this clonotype. One end of the junction does not line up with germline, which may come from a read error. CDR3 residues: CARSYTSVNYGYTF. The CDR3 DNA follows: TGTGCCAGGAGTTACACCAGCGTCAACTATGGCTACACCTTC. The gene calls are TRBV6-5 and TRBJ1-2; D not certain. Germline lookup yields CDR1 MNHEY and CDR2 SVGAGI. The CDR3 is made up of 14 amino acids.

This clonotype was counted between two and nine times. The rearrangement uses TRBV4-3 and TRBJ2-4, with D hard to call. This CDR3 has 15 amino acids. Germline lookup yields CDR1 LGHNA and CDR2 YSLEER. Trimming pared 0 bases from V and 1 base from J, leaving 7 bases between. The CDR3 DNA is TGCGCCAGCAGCCAAGATAGGTTCGCCAAAAACATTCAGTACTTC. Translation gives CASSQDRFAKNIQYF.

This clonotype was seen only a few times. The chain couples TRBV15 to TRBJ2-1, with 11 bases fitting TRBD1. The CDR3 covers 16 residues. Trimming at V came to 0 bases and at J to 7 bases, leaving 5 bases not matched to a gene. Germline V gene sequence: CDR1 LNHNV, CDR2 YYDKDF (reference sequence). For the CDR3, the DNA is TGTGCCACCAGCAGAGATCCGGGACAGGGGGTTAATGAGCAGTTCTTC. Its translation is CATSRDPGQGVNEQFF.

The V gene is TRBV11-1, the J gene TRBJ2-3; 7 bases are a match to TRBD2. In germline, CDR1 is SGHAT, CDR2 FQDESV (reference sequence). The CDR3 is made up of 19 amino acids. Trimming took 5 bases from V and 2 from J; bases not matched to a gene: 19. As DNA, the CDR3 is TGTGCCAGCAGCCCTATTGCCGAAACTACGGGACTAAACACAGATACGCAGTATTTT. It encodes CASSPIAETTGLNTDTQYF.

This clonotype was detected a few times. The chain is built from TRBV29-1 and TRBJ2-3; TRBD1 might be the D (6 bases). Germline values: CDR1 SQVTM, CDR2 ANQGSEA. Deletions cut 4 bases from V and 0 bases from J, with 11 bases between. This CDR3 contains 14 residues. As DNA, the CDR3 is TGCAGCGTTGTAGGGCAGGGGAGCACAGATACGCAGTATTTT. Translation: CSVVGQGSTDTQYF.

This clonotype was observed many times. The V call is TRBV29-1, the J call TRBJ2-7; tentatively, D is TRBD1 (5 bases). V shed 1 base and J shed 3 bases, with 16 bases lying between them. CDR3 size: 15 residues. The germline CDR1 and CDR2 sequences are SQVTM and ANQGSEA. The CDR3: CSVEGSAGPHYEQYF. The CDR3 DNA reads TGCAGCGTTGAAGGGTCGGCAGGGCCCCACTACGAGCAGTACTTC.

This clonotype came up a few times. V gene TRBV20-1 combines with J gene TRBJ2-1; D remains ambiguous. Germline V gives CDR1 DFQATT, CDR2 SNEGSKA (reference sequence). CDR3 length: 15 amino acids. Trimming stripped 6 bases from V and 8 bases from J, with 23 bases between. The CDR3 here is CSAAPMSSVGHEQFF. CDR3 coding DNA: TGCAGTGCCGCTCCGATGTCAAGCGTCGGTCATGAGCAGTTCTTC.

The chain links TRBV6-5 to TRBJ2-4; TRBD2 aligns across 7 bases. The DNA end is more similar to TRBJ2-7, so the J call may be wrong. The CDR3 consists of 15 residues. Germline lookup yields CDR1 MNHEY and CDR2 SVGAGI. CDR3 protein: CASSYGRAGNYEQYF. CDR3 DNA: TGTGCCAGCAGTTACGGGAGGGCAGGGAATTACGAGCAGTACTTC.

The chain couples TRBV11-2 to TRBJ2-3; 8 bases align to TRBD2. This CDR3 is built from 16 residues. Germline loops: CDR1 SGHAT, CDR2 FQNNGV. Germline trimming cut 2 bases from V and 4 bases from J; bases unmatched to any gene: 8. CDR3 amino acids: CASSLRSGGRADTQYF. The DNA of the CDR3 is TGTGCCAGCAGCTTAAGATCGGGGGGGCGAGCAGATACGCAGTATTTT.

This clonotype was observed at least ten times. The chain joins TRBV29-1 to TRBJ2-3; D is unclear. This CDR3 is 11 amino acids long. V was trimmed by 4 bases and J by 4 bases, leaving 6 bases between them. Germline CDR1 and CDR2: SQVTM and ANQGSEA. The CDR3 spells CSVGTADTQYF. The CDR3 DNA is TGCAGCGTTGGTACCGCAGATACGCAGTATTTT.